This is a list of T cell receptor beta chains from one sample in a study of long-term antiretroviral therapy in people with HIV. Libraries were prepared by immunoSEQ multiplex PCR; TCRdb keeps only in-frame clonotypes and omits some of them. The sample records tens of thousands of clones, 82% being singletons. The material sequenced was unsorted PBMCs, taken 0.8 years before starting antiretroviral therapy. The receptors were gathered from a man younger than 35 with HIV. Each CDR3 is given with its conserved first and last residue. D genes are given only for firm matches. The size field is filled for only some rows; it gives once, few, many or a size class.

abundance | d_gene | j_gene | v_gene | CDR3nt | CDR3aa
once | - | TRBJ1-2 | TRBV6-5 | TGTGCCAGCAGTTACTCAGGGGACGGCTACACCTTC | CASSYSGDGYTF
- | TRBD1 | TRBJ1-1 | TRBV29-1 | TGCAGCGCTGGACAGGGAGTGACTGAAGCTTTCTTT | CSAGQGVTEAFF
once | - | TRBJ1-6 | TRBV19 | TGTGCCAGTAGGATCACATTGAATAATTCACCCCTCCACTTT | CASRITLNNSPLHF
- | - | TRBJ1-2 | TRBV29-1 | TGCAGCTCCTACGGTAACTATGGCTACACCTTC | CSSYGNYGYTF
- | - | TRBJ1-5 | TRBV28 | TGTGCCAGCAGCTCGGGTGGTGGGTGGGAGGGGCAGCCCCAGCATTTT | CASSSGGGWEGQPQHF
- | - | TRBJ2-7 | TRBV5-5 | TGTGCCAGCAGCCTTAAGGAGGGGGGCTCCTACGAGCAGTACTTC | CASSLKEGGSYEQYF
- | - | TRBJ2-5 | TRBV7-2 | TGTGCCAGCAGCTTAGGGGTCGGGGGCGGTCAAGAGACCCAGTACTTC | CASSLGVGGGQETQYF
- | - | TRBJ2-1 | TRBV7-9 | TGTGCCAGCAGCTTAGGGGGTAGCAATGAGCAGTTCTTC | CASSLGGSNEQFF
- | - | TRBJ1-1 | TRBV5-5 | TGTGCCAGCAGCTTGGAGGGGTTGGACACTGAAGCTTTCTTT | CASSLEGLDTEAFF
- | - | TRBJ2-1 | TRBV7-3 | TGTGCCAGCAGCTTAAGCGGGGCCAATGAGCAGTTCTTC | CASSLSGANEQFF
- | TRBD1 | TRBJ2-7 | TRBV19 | TGTGCCAGTAGCTACGGGACAGGGCACAACGAGCAGTACTTC | CASSYGTGHNEQYF
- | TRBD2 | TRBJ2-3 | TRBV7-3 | TGTGCCAGCAGTCTAGGGACTAGCGGGGGGAGCACAGATACGCAGTATTTT | CASSLGTSGGSTDTQYF
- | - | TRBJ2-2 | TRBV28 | TGTGCCAGCAGTTTTCACGGTAGAGGCACCGGGGAGCTGTTTTTT | CASSFHGRGTGELFF
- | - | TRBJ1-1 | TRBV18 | TGTGCCAGCTCACCAAGGGCAGCTGTAGGCACTGAAGCTTTCTTT | CASSPRAAVGTEAFF
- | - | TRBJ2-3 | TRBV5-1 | TGCGCCAGCAGCCCCCTAACGGGGCCTAGCACAGATACGCAGTATTTT | CASSPLTGPSTDTQYF
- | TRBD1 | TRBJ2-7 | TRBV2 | TGTGCCAGGAGGGACAGGCTACCTCCCTACGAGCAGTACTTC | CARRDRLPPYEQYF
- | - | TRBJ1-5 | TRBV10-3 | TGTGCCATCAGTGGCGGAGGGGATCGTCAGCCCCAGCATTTT | CAISGGGDRQPQHF
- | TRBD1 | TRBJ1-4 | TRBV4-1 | TGCGCCAGCAGCCAAGAGAGAGGGACAGGGCCCAGAAAACTGTTTTTT | CASSQERGTGPRKLFF
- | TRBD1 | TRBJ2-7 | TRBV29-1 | TGCACCACCCGGCGTCAGGGGGCGAACGAGCAGTACTTC | CTTRRQGANEQYF
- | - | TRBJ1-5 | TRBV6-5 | TGTGCCAGCAGTATAGGGGTGGGTCAGCCCCAGCATTTT | CASSIGVGQPQHF
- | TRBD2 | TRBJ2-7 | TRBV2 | TGTGCCAGCAGGGACGGACTAGAATTGGGGCAGTACTTC | CASRDGLELGQYF
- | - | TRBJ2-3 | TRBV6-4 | TGTGCCAGCAGTGACTCTGCGGGTAGCACAGATACGCAGTATTTT | CASSDSAGSTDTQYF
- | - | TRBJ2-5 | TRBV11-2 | TGTGCCAGCAGCTTAGATCCCCCGGTCCTACGGGGTAAGGAGACCCAGTACTTC | CASSLDPPVLRGKETQYF
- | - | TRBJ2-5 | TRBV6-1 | TGTGCCAGCAGTGAACAGGATTACTCTCAAGAGACCCAGTACTTC | CASSEQDYSQETQYF
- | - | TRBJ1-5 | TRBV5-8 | TGTGCCAGCAGCTTGCCTCGGGGCAATCAGCCCCAGCATTTT | CASSLPRGNQPQHF
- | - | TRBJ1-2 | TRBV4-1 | TGCGCCAGCAGCCAAGGGGAAGGACCTTCTAGCTATGGCTACACCTTC | CASSQGEGPSSYGYTF
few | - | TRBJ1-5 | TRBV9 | TGTGCCAGCAGCATTGACGGTAATAGCAATCAGCCCCAGCATTTT | CASSIDGNSNQPQHF
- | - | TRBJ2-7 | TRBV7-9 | TGTGCCAGCAGTCCCGAGGGGGGACCCTACGAGCAGTACTTC | CASSPEGGPYEQYF
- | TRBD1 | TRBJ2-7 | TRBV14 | TGTGCCAGCAGCCTTCCGGGACAGCTCTACGAGCAGTACTTC | CASSLPGQLYEQYF
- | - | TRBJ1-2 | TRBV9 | TGTGCCAGCTCCCCCCTCACCTTC | CASSPLTF
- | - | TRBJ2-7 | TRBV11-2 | TGTGCCAGCAGCCGCGAGCGTATGGAGCAGTACTTC | CASSRERMEQYF
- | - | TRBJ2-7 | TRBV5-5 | TGTGCCAGCAGCTTGGTCAGCTTCTACGAGCAGTACTTC | CASSLVSFYEQYF
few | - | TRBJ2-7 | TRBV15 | TGTGCCACCGGTGAGGGACTTCTCTCCTACGAGCAGTACTTC | CATGEGLLSYEQYF
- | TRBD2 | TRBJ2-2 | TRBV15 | TGTGCCACCAGCAGAGATGGGGGGACTAGCGGGGGGGCCCGGGAGCTGTTTTTT | CATSRDGGTSGGARELFF
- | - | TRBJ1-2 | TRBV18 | TGTGCCAGCTCACCACCAGGAGCTAACTATGGCTACACCTTC | CASSPPGANYGYTF
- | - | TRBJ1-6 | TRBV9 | TGTGCCAGCAGCCTACTGGGGATTTCACCCCTCCACTTT | CASSLLGISPLHF
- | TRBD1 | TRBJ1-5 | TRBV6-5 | TGTGCCAGCAGTTCTGGGACAGGGGCGGGATACCAGCCCCAGCATTTT | CASSSGTGAGYQPQHF